This TCR beta chain originates from a study of T cells after yellow fever vaccination. The study, taken as a whole, reports: The booster response re-showed most primary clones: approximately 97% CD4, 88% CD8.

Germline lookup yields CDR1 SGHKS and CDR2 YYEKEE (reference sequence). J was trimmed by 10 bases and V by 0 bases; bases with no gene match: 5. The CDR3 covers 15 residues. The sample holds a few counts of this clonotype. Antigen: not known. TCRdb re-analysed the 5' RACE reads in MiXCR, keeping a single row per CDR3 protein. The profile covers 500,000 to 650,000 distinct CDR3 sequences, with more than 9% appearing a single time and more than 12% taken by the ten largest. Source: PBMCs, taken on the day of the yellow fever booster vaccination. V is TRBV5-5 and J is TRBJ2-1; 12 nucleotides align to TRBD2. This sequence originates from a man aged 25 to 40 who received the YFV17D yellow fever vaccine. Written as DNA, the CDR3 is TGTGCCAGCAGCTTGGGACTAGCGGGAGAAGACGAGCAGTTCTTC. Its protein product is CASSLGLAGEDEQFF.